These 14 T cell receptor beta chains share one sample of origin, sequenced in a study of T cells of healthy individuals. TCRdb re-called the 5' RACE reads with MiXCR, one entry per CDR3 protein. This table holds 40,000 to 60,000 distinct CDR3 sequences, roughly 14% found once. The receptors derive from a human donor in good health.

A few counts support this clonotype. V and J are TRBV6-1 and TRBJ2-7, with D maybe TRBD1 (5 bases). The CDR3 runs 14 residues. The germline V gene has CDR1 MNHNS and CDR2 SASEGT. V lost 2 bases to trimming and J lost 5 bases, with 13 bases between them. The CDR3 here is CASSERQGRDEQYF. The CDR3 coding sequence is TGTGCCAGCAGTGAACGGCAGGGCCGGGACGAGCAGTACTTC.

The genes are TRBV4-1 and TRBJ2-7, with TRBD2 matching over 10 bases. Germline CDR1 and CDR2: MGHRA and YSYEKL. The CDR3 sequence is 15 residues long. V gave up 3 bases and J gave up 1 base; unmatched junction bases: 3. This chain's CDR3 is CASSHPSGGSYEQYF. Here the CDR3 DNA reads TGCGCCAGCAGCCACCCTAGCGGGGGATCCTACGAGCAGTACTTC.

This clonotype has just a few counts. The CDR3 reads CASSENVGKFNEQFF. The CDR3 nucleotides read TGTGCCAGCAGTGAAAATGTTGGGAAGTTTAATGAGCAGTTCTTC. The chain is built from TRBV25-1 and TRBJ2-1; D not certain. The CDR3 loop spans 15 amino acids. Germline-derived CDR1 and CDR2 are MGHDK and SYGVNS. The V end was cut by 2 bases, the J end by 7 bases, with 15 bases between. Full variable domain (missing parts from reference TRBV25-1 and TRBJ2-1): EADIYQTPRYLVIGTGKKITLECSQTMGHDKMYWYQQDPGMELHLIHYSYGVNSTEKGDLSSESTVSRIRTEHFPLTLESARPSHTSQYLCASSENVGKFNEQFFGPGTRLTVL.

This clonotype was recorded at least ten times. The V and J genes are TRBV12-3 or TRBV12-4 and TRBJ1-2; D perhaps matches TRBD1 (5 bases). V was cut by 3 bases and J by 6 bases, with 23 bases left in between. This CDR3 has 17 residues. CDR3 region: CASSFVLFPGRGDGYTF. The CDR3 DNA sequence: TGTGCCAGCAGTTTCGTTCTTTTCCCAGGACGGGGGGATGGCTACACCTTC.

The CDR3 loop reads CASSLSGGLGTYEQYF. In DNA form, the CDR3 reads TGTGCCAGCAGCTTAAGCGGGGGACTGGGCACCTACGAGCAGTACTTC. The V gene is TRBV7-2, the J gene TRBJ2-7; 8 nucleotides align to TRBD2. V shed 2 bases and J 2 bases; nucleotides not matched to a gene: 8. The CDR3 is made up of 16 amino acids. Per germline, CDR1 SGHTA and CDR2 FQGNSA.

This clonotype was seen more than once but under ten times. CDR3 coding DNA: TGTGCCAGCAGCCAAGCCCGGGACGGCAAGCAGTACTTC. It yields the protein CASSQARDGKQYF. The chain couples TRBV11-2 to TRBJ2-4; D may correspond to TRBD1 or TRBD2 (5 bases each). CDR1 is SGHAT and CDR2 is FQNNGV in the germline V gene. The CDR3 is made up of 13 amino acids. The V and J ends lost 5 bases and 13 bases respectively, with 18 bases between them.

This clonotype was observed a few times. The genes are TRBV7-6 and TRBJ2-1; 9 bases are shared with TRBD2. V shed 1 base, J shed 0 bases, and the junction held 10 bases outside the gene matches. Germline V gene lookup returns CDR1 SGHVS and CDR2 FNYEAQ. The CDR3 extends over 19 amino acids. CDR3 sequence reads: CASSLDSEDSGSSYNEQFF. The CDR3 region has the DNA TGTGCCAGCAGCTTAGATTCCGAGGATAGCGGGAGCTCCTACAATGAGCAGTTCTTC.

The V gene is TRBV6-2 or TRBV6-3, the J gene TRBJ1-1; D remains ambiguous. The germline CDR1 and CDR2 sequences are MNHEY and SVGEGT. V lost 2 bases, J lost 3 bases, and 7 bases lay in between. The CDR3 length is 13 residues. The CDR3 protein is CASSYRRDTEAFF. CDR3 DNA sequence: TGTGCCAGCAGTTACAGAAGGGACACTGAAGCTTTCTTT.

This chain's CDR3 is CSASEISEETQYF. CDR3 DNA: TGCAGTGCTAGTGAAATAAGTGAAGAGACCCAGTACTTC. The rearrangement links TRBV20-1 to TRBJ2-5; D is ambiguous. V was pared by 3 bases and J by 3 bases, with 11 bases between. This CDR3 region has 13 residues. Germline V CDR1 and CDR2: DFQATT, SNEGSKA (reference sequence).

V gene TRBV6-1 combines with J gene TRBJ2-1; TRBD2 is a possible D gene (6 bases). The CDR3 consists of 15 residues. Trimming removed 5 bases from V and 4 bases from J, with 15 bases in between. Germline CDR1 and CDR2: MNHNS and SASEGT. This CDR3 is CASSPRGTDYNEQFF. The CDR3 nucleotides read TGTGCCAGCAGTCCGCGTGGGACTGATTACAATGAGCAGTTCTTC.

This clonotype was counted only a few times. The chain combines TRBV5-6 with TRBJ1-2; weak D call: TRBD1 (6 bases). The V end lost 1 base, the J end lost 5 bases, and 9 bases lay between the germline ends. Germline loops: CDR1 SGHDT, CDR2 YYEEEE. This CDR3 is built from 13 residues. DNA of the CDR3: TGTGCCAGCAGCTTGCCAGGGGTTTATGGCTACACCTTC. It is translated as CASSLPGVYGYTF.

This clonotype appeared many times. The CDR3 DNA reads TGTGCCAGCATCTCTATAGCGGGCCCAATCACAGATACGCAGTATTTT. Encoded protein: CASISIAGPITDTQYF. The rearrangement joins TRBV7-2 to TRBJ2-3, with 7 bases aligning to TRBD2. CDR1 and CDR2 from the germline V gene are SGHTA and FQGNSA. V trimming: 7 bases; J trimming: 2 bases; junction bases outside the gene matches: 12. CDR3 size: 16 residues.

Many counts were recorded for this clonotype. The chain combines TRBV12-3 or TRBV12-4 with TRBJ2-5; tentative D call: TRBD2 (5 bases). The CDR3 runs to 15 residues. Trimming pared 7 bases from V and 5 bases from J, leaving 20 bases between. CDR3 nucleotides: TGTGCCAGCAAACCCGCCCAGTTGAGCGGCGAGACCCAGTACTTC. As protein: CASKPAQLSGETQYF.

This clonotype was seen many times. DNA of the CDR3: TGCAGTGCTAGGGTACAGAACACAGATACGCAGTATTTT. Amino acid sequence: CSARVQNTDTQYF. The genes are TRBV20-1 and TRBJ2-3; D is uncertain. CDR3 size: 13 residues. With 3 bases removed from V and 2 bases from J, the gap between germline ends came to 9 bases. Germline V gene data show CDR1 as DFQATT and CDR2 as SNEGSKA (reference sequence).